The source of this TCR beta chain is a study of cytomegalovirus exposure and HLA in healthy donors. The germline V gene encodes CDR1 MNHEY and CDR2 SMNVEV (reference sequence). The V gene lost 3 bases and the J gene lost 3 bases, with 18 bases spanning the gap. The CDR3 loop spans 16 amino acids. It was with 60 Vbeta and 13 Jbeta primers that the PCR ran. Libraries were prepared by immunoSEQ multiplex PCR; TCRdb keeps only in-frame clonotypes and omits some of them. The sample has hundreds of thousands of clones, just over 75% seen once. V and J are TRBV27 and TRBJ2-7; D possibly corresponds to TRBD2 (5 bases). Sequenced material: PBMCs. The clonotype was recovered from a woman aged 60-75 years in good health and CMV-seropositive. The CDR3 region is CASSFRGSGFGYEQYF. CDR3 nucleotides: TGTGCCAGCAGTTTCCGAGGGTCGGGATTTGGCTACGAGCAGTACTTC.